Each of the 11 T cell receptor beta chains below was sequenced from the same sample in a study of T-cell memory formation after mild COVID-19. MiXCR, applied by TCRdb to the 5' RACE reads, yields one record per CDR3 protein. The sample records more than 120,000 distinct CDR3 sequences, around 21% being singletons. What was sequenced was PBMCs or a T cell subset sorted from them (not recorded which). The receptors here all came from an adult woman who had mild COVID-19 (a few samples of this study predate the infection). Cell type and time point are not known.

The J gene is TRBJ2-5, the V gene TRBV7-2; the D is unclear. The germline gives CDR1 SGHTA, CDR2 FQGNSA. V was cut by 1 base and J by 4 bases, with 10 bases left in between. The CDR3 loop spans 14 amino acids. CDR3 nucleotides: TGTGCCAGCAGCTTAGTCGCTGTAGTAGAGACCCAGTACTTC. Translated, it gives CASSLVAVVETQYF. Looking up the rest from reference TRBV7-2 and TRBJ2-5 gives the full variable domain: GAGVSQSPSNKVTEKGKDVELRCDPISGHTALYWYRQSLGQGLEFLIYFQGNSAPDKSGLPSDRFSAERTGGSVSTLTIQRTQQEDSAVYLCASSLVAVVETQYFGPGTRLLVL.

This clonotype was seen more than once but under ten times. The genes are TRBV25-1 and TRBJ2-7; tentative D call: TRBD2 (6 bases). V lost 3 bases and J 5 bases, leaving 14 bases between the germline ends. CDR1 and CDR2 from the germline V gene are MGHDK and SYGVNS. This CDR3 spans 14 amino acids. The chain's CDR3 is CASSDSGRRNEQYF. CDR3 bases: TGTGCCAGCAGTGACTCGGGGAGGAGGAACGAGCAGTACTTC.

This chain joins TRBV9 and TRBJ1-2, with D possibly being TRBD1 (5 bases). V lost 9 bases to trimming and J lost 5 bases, with 17 bases between them. Germline V lookup: CDR1 SGDLS, CDR2 YYNGEE. The CDR3 covers 13 residues. The CDR3 sequence: CATPPQGGYGYTF. The CDR3 DNA reads TGTGCCACCCCCCCGCAGGGAGGGTATGGCTACACCTTC.

This clonotype was detected once. The chain uses TRBV6-1 and TRBJ1-1; no definite D call. V was clipped by 6 bases and J by 2 bases, with 10 bases between them. Germline V CDR1 and CDR2: MNHNS, SASEGT. CDR3 length equals 13 residues. This chain's CDR3 is CASRIQKNTEAFF. CDR3 in DNA: TGTGCCAGCAGAATACAAAAAAACACTGAAGCTTTCTTT.

This clonotype has just a few counts. The chain has TRBV11-3 and TRBJ1-2, with D perhaps TRBD1 (5 bases). The CDR3 is made up of 15 amino acids. With 0 bases removed from V and 6 bases from J, the gap between germline ends came to 14 bases. In germline, CDR1 is SGHNT, CDR2 YENEEA. The CDR3 region has the DNA TGTGCCAGCAGCTTAGATGGGCCGGGGACGGATGGCTACACCTTC. Its translation is CASSLDGPGTDGYTF.

The rearrangement links TRBV5-1 to TRBJ1-6; 8 nucleotides line up with TRBD1. Germline V gives CDR1 SGHRS, CDR2 YFSETQ. The CDR3 runs 15 residues. Trimming took 4 bases from V and 10 from J; bases not matched to a gene: 10. Written as DNA, the CDR3 is TGCGCCAGCAGCCCGGAGGGGACAGGTTCCTCACCCCTCCACTTT. Translated, it gives CASSPEGTGSSPLHF.

The chain uses TRBV5-6 and TRBJ2-7; D remains unclear. From germline, CDR1 is SGHDT and CDR2 YYEEEE. The CDR3 covers 15 residues. V lost 4 bases and J lost 5, with 19 bases in between. This CDR3 reads CASSPPNAQFNEQYF. CDR3 coding DNA: TGTGCCAGCAGCCCCCCGAACGCACAGTTTAACGAGCAGTACTTC.

In this sample, this clonotype turned up many times. CDR3 sequence: CASSLQAYNEQFF. CDR3 nucleotides: TGTGCCAGCAGCTTGCAGGCCTACAATGAGCAGTTCTTC. This chain connects TRBV7-2 to TRBJ2-1; D is ambiguous. Germline V gene sequence: CDR1 SGHTA, CDR2 FQGNSA. CDR3 length: 13 residues. Trimming left V 3 bases short and J 2 bases short, with 5 bases between.

CDR3 region: CASSYQQGDGHQPQHF. As DNA, the CDR3 is TGTGCCAGCAGTTACCAACAGGGGGATGGGCACCAGCCCCAGCATTTT. V usage is TRBV6-6 and J usage is TRBJ1-5; TRBD1 matches 8 bases. The CDR3 has 16 residues. The V gene end was trimmed by 2 bases and the J gene end by 7 bases; junction bases not matched to a gene: 10. Germline V gene lookup returns CDR1 MNHNY and CDR2 SVGAGI (reference sequence).

This clonotype was seen a few times. The rearrangement joins TRBV5-6 to TRBJ2-7; the match to TRBD1 covers 7 bases. After removal of 6 bases from V and 0 bases from J, the junction contained 6 bases not matched to a gene. The length of the CDR3 is 14 residues. From germline, CDR1 is SGHDT and CDR2 YYEEEE. The CDR3 DNA follows: TGTGCCAGCAACACCGGGACAGTCTCCTACGAGCAGTACTTC. It codes for CASNTGTVSYEQYF.

V and J are TRBV12-3 or TRBV12-4 and TRBJ1-3; TRBD1 might be the D (6 bases). The CDR3 length is 14 residues. V was clipped by 3 bases and J by 4 bases, with 10 bases between them. The chain's CDR3 is CASSFGGVGNTIYF. For the CDR3, the DNA is TGTGCCAGCAGTTTCGGGGGCGTCGGAAACACCATATATTTT.